Below, 19 T cell receptor beta chains from the same sample are listed, as sequenced in a study of high-grade serous ovarian cancer treatment subgroups. The tumor samples were collected prior to definitive surgery or chemotherapy. Libraries were prepared by immunoSEQ multiplex PCR; TCRdb keeps only in-frame clonotypes and omits some of them. There are almost 4,500 clones in the sample; roughly three quarters occur only once, and about an eighth lies in the top ten. Sequencing input: tumor tissue. These TCRs come from a human donor with high-grade serous ovarian cancer.

The chain has TRBV5-4 and TRBJ2-5, with TRBD1 identical over 9 bases. CDR1 and CDR2 (germline): SGHNT, YYREEE (reference sequence). This CDR3 is built from 13 residues. Germline trimming cut 4 bases from V and 5 bases from J; bases unmatched to any gene: 3. The CDR3 is CASSPTGGETQYF. DNA of the CDR3: TGTGCCAGCAGCCCGACAGGGGGTGAGACCCAGTACTTC. The full variable domain, its missing parts supplied by reference TRBV5-4 and TRBJ2-5, is ETGVTQSPTHLIKTRGQQVTLRCSSQSGHNTVSWYQQALGQGPQFIFQYYREEENGRGNFPPRFSGLQFPNYSSELNVNALELDDSALYLCASSPTGGETQYFGPGTRLLVL.

The J gene is TRBJ2-1, the V gene TRBV29-1; perhaps TRBD1 as D (6 bases). The germline gives CDR1 SQVTM, CDR2 ANQGSEA. The germline V and J ends were trimmed by 4 bases and 6 bases, with 10 bases remaining between them. There are 12 residues in the CDR3. The CDR3 reads CSVGQGRNEQFF. CDR3 coding DNA: TGCAGCGTTGGGCAGGGGCGCAATGAGCAGTTCTTC.

The chain uses TRBV27 and TRBJ1-2, with 7 bases identical to TRBD1. The V segment lost 6 bases and the J segment 4 bases; nucleotides outside the gene matches: 20. CDR1 is MNHEY, CDR2 SMNVEV, per germline (reference sequence). The length of the CDR3 is 18 residues. The CDR3, as DNA: TGTGCCAGCAGCCGAAAAGGACAGGACTCTCTTCACTCCTATGGCTACACCTTC. Its protein product is CASSRKGQDSLHSYGYTF.

The rearrangement links TRBV2 to TRBJ1-1; D ambiguous. There are 13 residues in the CDR3. The V and J ends lost 6 bases and 2 bases respectively, with 10 bases between them. Germline V gene data show CDR1 as SNHLY and CDR2 as FYNNEI. CDR3 residues: CASRGQPNTEAFF. The CDR3 DNA sequence: TGTGCCAGCAGAGGGCAGCCAAACACTGAAGCTTTCTTT.

The rearrangement links TRBV28 to TRBJ1-1, with TRBD1 as a possible D gene (6 bases). Looked up from germline, CDR1 is MDHEN and CDR2 is SYDVKM. This CDR3 comprises 15 residues. Trimming stripped 10 bases from V and 4 bases from J, with 22 bases between. The CDR3 region has the DNA TGTGCCACCTCTCCTAGAGGGGGGTGGGCCACTGAAGCTTTCTTT. It is translated as CATSPRGGWATEAFF.

This chain's CDR3 is CSAREAGGGHGYTF. The CDR3 nucleotides are TGCAGCGCCCGGGAGGCTGGGGGCGGTCATGGCTACACCTTC. The rearrangement links TRBV29-1 to TRBJ1-2; tentative D call: TRBD1 (6 bases). The CDR3 consists of 14 residues. Germline CDR1 reads SQVTM; CDR2 reads ANQGSEA. Trimming left V 7 bases short and J 6 bases short, with 21 bases between.

This clone occurred a few times. The chain combines TRBV6-1 with TRBJ1-3, with 8 bases aligning to TRBD1. Per the germline V gene, CDR1 is MNHNS and CDR2 is SASEGT. J was trimmed by 0 bases and V by 2 bases; bases with no gene match: 3. The CDR3 is 16 amino acids. CDR3 nucleotide sequence: TGTGCCAGCAGTGAACGGGACAGGCTCTCTGGAAACACCATATATTTT. It yields the protein CASSERDRLSGNTIYF.

This sequence joins TRBV7-2 and TRBJ2-1, with 9 positions matching TRBD2. Trimming removed 4 bases from V and 9 bases from J; junction bases left unmatched: 7. Looked up from germline, CDR1 is SGHTA and CDR2 is FQGNSA. The CDR3 is 14 amino acids. CDR3 coding DNA: TGTGCCAGCAGCTCGACTAGCGGAGAAGGTGAGCAGTTCTTC. Translating it yields CASSSTSGEGEQFF.

J is TRBJ1-2 and V is TRBV5-1; D unresolved. This CDR3 is 14 amino acids long. Germline lookup yields CDR1 SGHRS and CDR2 YFSETQ. Trimming cost V 4 bases and J 4 bases, with 14 bases left between them. Written as DNA, the CDR3 is TGCGCCAGCAGCCCTGGGGTAGGAGCCTATGGCTACACCTTC. Its translation is CASSPGVGAYGYTF.

The gene calls are TRBV7-8 and TRBJ2-4; D perhaps matches TRBD2 (6 bases). The CDR3 is 16 amino acids. CDR1 and CDR2 (germline): SGHVS, FQNEAQ. Deletions cut 5 bases from V and 0 bases from J, with 14 bases between. CDR3 loop: CASSNNRGLAKNIQYF. The CDR3 DNA reads as TGTGCCAGCAGCAACAACCGGGGACTAGCCAAAAACATTCAGTACTTC.

This chain connects TRBV6-5 to TRBJ2-1, with D unresolved. The CDR3 extends over 16 amino acids. Trimming cost V 0 bases and J 6 bases, with 15 bases left between them. Germline CDR1 is MNHEY and CDR2 is SVGAGI. The CDR3 DNA follows: TGTGCCAGCAGTTACTCGGACCCCCGATGGAGCAATGAGCAGTTCTTC. Translated, it gives CASSYSDPRWSNEQFF.

The J gene is TRBJ1-1, the V gene TRBV4-1; no clear D. V was trimmed by 0 bases and J by 0 bases, leaving 5 bases between them. Germline-derived CDR1 and CDR2 are MGHRA and YSYEKL. CDR3 size: 14 residues. The CDR3 loop is CASSQDGVNTEAFF. CDR3 coding DNA: TGCGCCAGCAGCCAAGATGGAGTGAACACTGAAGCTTTCTTT.

The V gene is TRBV7-3, the J gene TRBJ2-2, with 9 bases matching TRBD1. CDR3 length: 15 residues. Germline V lookup: CDR1 SGHTA, CDR2 FQGTGA. The V and J ends lost 5 bases and 4 bases, in that order; junction bases with no gene match: 5. This CDR3 reads CASSLGQGTTGELFF. The CDR3 nucleotides are TGTGCCAGCAGCCTAGGACAGGGGACCACCGGGGAGCTGTTTTTT.

This sequence joins TRBV2 and TRBJ2-5; tentative D call: TRBD1 (5 bases). The CDR3 is made up of 15 amino acids. Trimming shortened V by 4 bases and J by 5 bases, and 17 bases separated the two germline ends. Germline CDR1 and CDR2: SNHLY and FYNNEI. CDR3 loop: CASSAPGGAWETQYF. The DNA of the CDR3 is TGTGCCAGCAGTGCCCCAGGTGGGGCGTGGGAGACCCAGTACTTC.

This clone was detected a few times. In DNA, the CDR3 is TGTGCCAGCAGCCGAACTCGGACAGGGACCCACAATCCCTACGAGCAGTACTTC. Protein: CASSRTRTGTHNPYEQYF. The J gene is TRBJ2-7, the V gene TRBV7-9, with TRBD1 identical over 8 bases. From germline, CDR1 is SEHNR and CDR2 FQNEAQ (reference sequence). Trimming took 5 bases from V and 2 from J; bases not matched to a gene: 17. The CDR3 is 18 residues long.

The V and J genes are TRBV6-1 and TRBJ2-2, with 8 nucleotides matching TRBD1. The V gene end was trimmed by 7 bases and the J gene end by 7 bases; junction bases not matched to a gene: 11. The germline V gene has CDR1 MNHNS and CDR2 SASEGT. This CDR3 has 15 residues. The CDR3 loop is CASKEGQDGGGELFF. CDR3 in DNA: TGTGCCAGCAAGGAGGGACAGGACGGTGGCGGGGAGCTGTTTTTT.

This chain joins TRBV6-4 and TRBJ2-3; D gene uncertain. The V gene's germline CDR1 is MRHNA and CDR2 SNTAGT. Deletions cut 0 bases from V and 6 bases from J, with 7 bases between. The CDR3 is made up of 13 amino acids. This chain's CDR3 is CASSDSGADTQYF. CDR3 DNA: TGTGCCAGCAGTGACTCAGGTGCCGATACGCAGTATTTT.

The chain joins TRBV30 to TRBJ2-2; D is ambiguous. Deletions cut 2 bases from V and 7 bases from J, with 20 bases between. The CDR3 loop spans 16 amino acids. Germline V CDR1 and CDR2: GTSNPN, SVGIG (reference sequence). The CDR3 spells CAWSPLGSLPDGELFF. CDR3 DNA: TGTGCCTGGAGTCCATTGGGCAGCCTACCGGACGGGGAGCTGTTTTTT.

The chain uses TRBV5-4 and TRBJ1-1, with TRBD1 matching over 7 bases. Germline CDR1 is SGHNT and CDR2 is YYREEE (reference sequence). With 0 bases clipped from V and 2 bases from J, the junction kept 1 base outside the gene matches. The CDR3 covers 14 residues. The CDR3, as DNA: TGTGCCAGCAGCTTGGACAGGGGTAACACTGAAGCTTTCTTT. As protein: CASSLDRGNTEAFF.